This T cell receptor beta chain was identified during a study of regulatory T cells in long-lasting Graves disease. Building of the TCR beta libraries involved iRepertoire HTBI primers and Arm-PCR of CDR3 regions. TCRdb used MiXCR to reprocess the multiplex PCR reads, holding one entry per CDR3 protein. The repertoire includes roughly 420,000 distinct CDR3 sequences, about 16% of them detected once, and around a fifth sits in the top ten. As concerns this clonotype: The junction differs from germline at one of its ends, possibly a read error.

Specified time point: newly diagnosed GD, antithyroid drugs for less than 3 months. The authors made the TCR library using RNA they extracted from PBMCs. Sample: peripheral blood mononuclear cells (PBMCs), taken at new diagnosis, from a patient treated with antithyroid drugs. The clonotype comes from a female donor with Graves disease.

CDR3 region: CASSSGEKPFF. The CDR3 DNA is TGTGCCAGCAGCTCAGGTGAAAAACCGTTTTTT. The chain combines TRBV11-2 with TRBJ1-4; D is unresolved. This CDR3 has 11 amino acids. From germline, CDR1 is SGHAT and CDR2 FQNNGV.